A single TCR beta chain is shown here with its context. The antigen remains undetermined. CDR3 length equals 14 residues. Here immunoSEQ multiplex PCR was the method, and the copy in TCRdb shows in-frame clones only, minus some. The sample carries tens of thousands of clones, about 94% recorded once. The entry originates in a study of T cell therapy after organ transplantation. V and J are TRBV21-1 and TRBJ2-7; the table's TRBD2 call for D was not verified on the DNA. TRBV21-1 is designated a pseudogene. The clonotype was recovered from a human patient who had received a solid organ transplant and had CMV disease. The sample here was CD8+ T cells from blood, taken before autologous CMV-specific T cell therapy. In DNA form, the CDR3 reads TGTGCCAGCAGCATCCCGGGGTACTCCTACGAGCAGTACTTC. Its protein product is CASSIPGYSYEQYF.